This TCR beta chain derives from a study of CD8 T cells in ankylosing spondylitis. Study-wide points: What seemed typical of ankylosing spondylitis blood was a TCR beta motif built from about eight highly homologous variants.

In making TCR beta libraries, quantitative 5'-RACE with molecular barcodes was used. TCRdb reprocessed the 5' RACE reads with MiXCR, giving one entry per CDR3 protein. The sample shows around 540,000 distinct CDR3 sequences, roughly 13% of them seen only once. There are a few counts of this clonotype. Its antigen is as yet unknown. This CDR3 has 13 amino acids. Deletions cut 1 base from V and 6 bases from J, with 10 bases between. The germline V gene encodes CDR1 SGHVS and CDR2 FQNEAQ. The clonotype originates from a male donor with ankylosing spondylitis. Sequencing was carried out using blood, either unsorted or a sorted T cell fraction (not recorded which). The chain couples TRBV7-8 to TRBJ2-7; a possible D gene is TRBD1 (5 bases). The CDR3: CASSLGQRSEQYF. CDR3 nucleotides: TGTGCCAGCAGCTTAGGACAGCGTAGCGAGCAGTACTTC.